These T cell receptor beta chains were read from a single sample in a study of blood T cell repertoires in COVID-19. Produced via immunoSEQ multiplex PCR; TCRdb's table is partial and in-frame only. The data show approximately 260,000 clones, with over 75% seen just once and approximately 2.2% held by the top ten. Specimen: peripheral blood. The receptor set was obtained from a woman aged 40 to 50 who had recovered from COVID-19. CDR3s include the opening cysteine and the closing phenylalanine or tryptophan. A D gene is named only where the DNA matches it firmly. Clone size is not always given. Where it is, it says once, few, many or a class for expanded clones.

v_call: TRBV2; clone_size: .; d_call: TRBD1; cdr3_aa: CASKRQGARTGELFF
v_call: TRBV3-1/TRBV3-2; clone_size: .; d_call: TRBD1; cdr3_aa: CASRGQTLPLHF
v_call: TRBV11-2; clone_size: .; d_call: TRBD1; cdr3_aa: CASSLAGQIYNEQFF
v_call: TRBV29-1; clone_size: .; d_call: TRBD2; cdr3_aa: CSVGPREGSYNEQFF
v_call: TRBV10-3; clone_size: .; d_call: TRBD1; cdr3_aa: CAISEADRGGTEAFF
v_call: TRBV12-5; clone_size: .; d_call: TRBD1; cdr3_aa: CASGSNPKQGSVSQPQHF
v_call: TRBV7-2; clone_size: .; d_call: TRBD2; cdr3_aa: CASSPRGSGSYEQYF
v_call: TRBV19; clone_size: .; d_call: TRBD1; cdr3_aa: CASRLRGQGTEAFF
v_call: TRBV7-2; clone_size: .; d_call: TRBD1; cdr3_aa: CASSLGGTGVHNEQFF
v_call: TRBV7-3; clone_size: .; d_call: TRBD2; cdr3_aa: CASSFSGREETQYF
v_call: TRBV11-2; clone_size: .; d_call: TRBD1; cdr3_aa: CASSLDGPGTGGIGTQYF
v_call: TRBV7-2; clone_size: .; d_call: .; cdr3_aa: CASSSRDSRRGDTQYF
v_call: TRBV28; clone_size: .; d_call: .; cdr3_aa: CASSFPTGRDNEQFF
v_call: TRBV4-2; clone_size: many; d_call: TRBD2; cdr3_aa: CASSQDNVAGGGEQYF
v_call: TRBV5-6; clone_size: .; d_call: .; cdr3_aa: CASSKPQGSSYEQYF
v_call: TRBV28; clone_size: .; d_call: TRBD2; cdr3_aa: CASSSRGGRNSGANVLTF
v_call: TRBV5-1; clone_size: .; d_call: .; cdr3_aa: CASSATSTSNADTQYF
v_call: TRBV6-1; clone_size: .; d_call: TRBD2; cdr3_aa: CASSEWASGNNEQFF
v_call: TRBV11-2; clone_size: .; d_call: .; cdr3_aa: CASSLDLYEQYF
v_call: TRBV5-8; clone_size: .; d_call: .; cdr3_aa: CASSLISLSVGETQYF
v_call: TRBV7-2; clone_size: .; d_call: .; cdr3_aa: CASSGQMYNEQFF
v_call: TRBV9; clone_size: once; d_call: TRBD2; cdr3_aa: CASSVRLAGGTDTQYF
v_call: TRBV5-6; clone_size: .; d_call: .; cdr3_aa: CASSFRRVGNEQFF
v_call: TRBV7-2; clone_size: .; d_call: .; cdr3_aa: CASSLGSGSSYNEQFF
v_call: TRBV4-2; clone_size: .; d_call: TRBD1; cdr3_aa: CASSQDRETGDNSPLHF
v_call: TRBV19; clone_size: .; d_call: .; cdr3_aa: CASSRELGSPLHF
v_call: TRBV7-8; clone_size: .; d_call: .; cdr3_aa: CASSLGVAAYEQYF
v_call: TRBV15; clone_size: .; d_call: TRBD2; cdr3_aa: CATSGSTSGYNEQFF
v_call: TRBV5-4; clone_size: .; d_call: TRBD2; cdr3_aa: CASSLTSGGYNEQFF
v_call: TRBV20-1; clone_size: once; d_call: .; cdr3_aa: CSASAGVGYGYTF